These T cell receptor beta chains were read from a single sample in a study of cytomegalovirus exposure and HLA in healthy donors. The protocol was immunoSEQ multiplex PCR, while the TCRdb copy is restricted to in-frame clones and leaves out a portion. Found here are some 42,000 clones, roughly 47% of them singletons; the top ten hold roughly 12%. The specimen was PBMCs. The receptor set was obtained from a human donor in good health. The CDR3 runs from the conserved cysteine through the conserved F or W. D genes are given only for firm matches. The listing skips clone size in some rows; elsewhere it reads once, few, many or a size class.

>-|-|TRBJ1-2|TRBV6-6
TGTGCCAGCACAACAGGTCACTATGGCTACACCTTC
CASTTGHYGYTF
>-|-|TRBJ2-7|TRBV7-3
TGTGCCAGCAGCTTGACTTACGAGCAGTACTTC
CASSLTYEQYF
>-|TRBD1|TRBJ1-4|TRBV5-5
TGTGCCAGCAGCCCCGGGACAGGGGCAAAACTGTTTTTT
CASSPGTGAKLFF
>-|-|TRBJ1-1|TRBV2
TGTGCCAGCAGTCCAAACCCCCAAATATTGGGAGTGAGGTCTGAAGCTTTCTTT
CASSPNPQILGVRSEAFF
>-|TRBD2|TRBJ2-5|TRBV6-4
TGTGCCAGCAGTGACTTAGCGGGAGTGGGGACCCAGTACTTC
CASSDLAGVGTQYF
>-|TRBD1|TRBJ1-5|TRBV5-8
TGTGCCAGCAGTAGAGACAGGGGGTACGATCAGCCCCAGCATTTT
CASSRDRGYDQPQHF
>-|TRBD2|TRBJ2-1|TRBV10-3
TGTGCCATCAGTGAGATCGAGCGGGGGGGTAATGAGCAGTTCTTC
CAISEIERGGNEQFF
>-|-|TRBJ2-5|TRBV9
TGTGCCAGCAGCGTAGGTATCCAAGAGACCCAGTACTTC
CASSVGIQETQYF
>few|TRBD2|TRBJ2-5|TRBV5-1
TGCGCCAGCAGCTTAGGGACTAGCGGTTTTCAAGAGACCCAGTACTTC
CASSLGTSGFQETQYF
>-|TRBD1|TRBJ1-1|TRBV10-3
TGTGCCATCAGTGAAGGGACAGGGGTCGTGACCACTGAAGCTTTCTTT
CAISEGTGVVTTEAFF
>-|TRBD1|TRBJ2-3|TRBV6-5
TGTGCCAGCAGTTCCGGGACAGGGGGCCCAGATACGCAGTATTTT
CASSSGTGGPDTQYF
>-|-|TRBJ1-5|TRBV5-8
TGTGCCAGCAGCACCGGACTGCTCAATCAGCCCCAGCATTTT
CASSTGLLNQPQHF
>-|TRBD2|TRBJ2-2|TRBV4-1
TGCGCCAGCAGCCGTTTTGGAGCGGGAGGCGGCACCGGGGAGCTGTTTTTT
CASSRFGAGGGTGELFF
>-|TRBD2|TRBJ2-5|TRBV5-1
TGCGCCAGCAGCTTGGGAAGCGGGGGTTTCCAAGAGACCCAGTACTTC
CASSLGSGGFQETQYF
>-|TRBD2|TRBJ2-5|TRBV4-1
TGCGCCAGCAGCCAACCCGGGGGGGGAGAGACCCAGTACTTC
CASSQPGGGETQYF
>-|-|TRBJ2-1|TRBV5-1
TGCGCCAGCAGCTTTGCGGGCTCCTACAATGAGCAGTTCTTC
CASSFAGSYNEQFF
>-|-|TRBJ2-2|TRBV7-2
TGTGCCAGCAGCTTAGGCCTGGGCGCCGGGGAGCTGTTTTTT
CASSLGLGAGELFF
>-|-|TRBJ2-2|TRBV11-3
TGTGCCAGCAGCCCCCAGGGCAGGAAGTACACCGGGGAGCTGTTTTTT
CASSPQGRKYTGELFF
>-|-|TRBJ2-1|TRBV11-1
TGTGCCAGCAGATCGATACAGGTCTCACGCAACAATGAGCAGTTCTTC
CASRSIQVSRNNEQFF
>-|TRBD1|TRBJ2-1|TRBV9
TGTGCCAGCAGCGCCAGAAAGGGACAGAGCTCCTACAATGAGCAGTTCTTC
CASSARKGQSSYNEQFF
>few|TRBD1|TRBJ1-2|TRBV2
TGTGCCAGCAGTGAAGAGGGACAGGCGCCTAACTATGGCTACACCTTC
CASSEEGQAPNYGYTF
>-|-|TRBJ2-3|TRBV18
TGTGCCAGCTCACCACCCATCACAGATACGCAGTATTTT
CASSPPITDTQYF
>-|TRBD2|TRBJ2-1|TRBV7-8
TGTGCCAGCAGTGGACGCGGGGACGGGAGGGGTTATGAGCAGTTCTTC
CASSGRGDGRGYEQFF
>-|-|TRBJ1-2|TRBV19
TGTGCCAGTAGCCCCACACAGGGCGCTAACTATGGCTACACCTTC
CASSPTQGANYGYTF
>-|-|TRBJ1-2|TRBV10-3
TGTGCCATCAGTGATAAAGGGGCCTTTGGCTACACCTTC
CAISDKGAFGYTF
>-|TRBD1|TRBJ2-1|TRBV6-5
TGTGCCAGCAGTTACTCAGGACAGGGACCCCATGAGCAGTTCTTC
CASSYSGQGPHEQFF
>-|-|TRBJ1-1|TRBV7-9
TGTGCCAGCACCCAGGGTGGGGGGGGTGAAGCTTTCTTT
CASTQGGGGEAFF
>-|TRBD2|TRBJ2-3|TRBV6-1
TGTGCCAGCAGTGCCACCCGGACTAGCTGGGAGGGCACAGATACGCAGTATTTT
CASSATRTSWEGTDTQYF
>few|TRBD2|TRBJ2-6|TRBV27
TGTGCCAGCAGTTTAAGGGCGTGGGACTACCTCTCTGGGGCCAACGTCCTGACTTTC
CASSLRAWDYLSGANVLTF
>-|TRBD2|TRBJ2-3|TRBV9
TGTGCCAGCAGCGTTTCTAGCGGCCACACAGATACGCAGTATTTT
CASSVSSGHTDTQYF
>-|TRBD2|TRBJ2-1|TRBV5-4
TGTGCCAGCAGCTTGGTTGGCGCGGGGGGGACGTACAATGAGCAGTTCTTC
CASSLVGAGGTYNEQFF
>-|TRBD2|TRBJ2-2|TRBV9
TGTGCCAGCAGCACCCGGACTAGCGGGAGGACCGGGGAGCTGTTTTTT
CASSTRTSGRTGELFF
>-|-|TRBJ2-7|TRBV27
TGTGCCAGCAGCCCAGGTGAGGGCCTGACCTACGAGCAGTACTTC
CASSPGEGLTYEQYF
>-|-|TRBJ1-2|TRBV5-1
TGCGCCAGCAGCGTGGACAGTCGGTATGGCTACACCTTC
CASSVDSRYGYTF
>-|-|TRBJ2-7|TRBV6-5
TGTGCCAGCAGTCTAAACAGCGAGCAGTACTTC
CASSLNSEQYF
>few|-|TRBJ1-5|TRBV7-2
TGTGCCAGCAGCTTACTCTCAGGCAGGCAGCCCCAGCATTTT
CASSLLSGRQPQHF
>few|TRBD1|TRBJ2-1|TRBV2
TGTGCCAGCAGATGGGGACAGGGAGCAAACAATGAGCAGTTCTTC
CASRWGQGANNEQFF
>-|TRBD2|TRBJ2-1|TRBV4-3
TGCGCCAGCAGTCAGCGACTAGCGGGGGTAACGGGCGGGTACAATGAGCAGTTCTTC
CASSQRLAGVTGGYNEQFF
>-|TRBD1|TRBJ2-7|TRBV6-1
TGTGCCAGCAGGGACAGGGTCTCCGAGCAGTACTTC
CASRDRVSEQYF
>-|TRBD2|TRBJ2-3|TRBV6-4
TGTGCCAGCAGTGACAGCGGGGGCACAGATACGCAGTATTTT
CASSDSGGTDTQYF
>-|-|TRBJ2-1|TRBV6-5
TGTGCCAGCAAGCAGGGCGATGAGCAGTTCTTC
CASKQGDEQFF
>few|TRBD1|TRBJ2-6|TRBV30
TGTGCCTGGAGTGTACTGAGGGACAGCAACTCTGGGGCCAACGTCCTGACTTTC
CAWSVLRDSNSGANVLTF
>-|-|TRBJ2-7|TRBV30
TGTGCCTGGAGTGCCCTCTACGAGCAGTACTTC
CAWSALYEQYF
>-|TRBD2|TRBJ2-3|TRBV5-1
TGCGCCAGCAGCGATAGCGGGAGGGCCCTGGATACGCAGTATTTT
CASSDSGRALDTQYF
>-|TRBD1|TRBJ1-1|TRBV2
TGTGCCAGCAGTTATCAAGGGACAGTTGAAGCTTTCTTT
CASSYQGTVEAFF
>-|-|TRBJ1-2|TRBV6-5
TGTGCCAGCTCCCCAGCCCAGGCCTATGGCTACACCTTC
CASSPAQAYGYTF
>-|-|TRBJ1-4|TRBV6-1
TGTGCCAGCAATGGACAGTCTAATGAAAAACTGTTTTTT
CASNGQSNEKLFF
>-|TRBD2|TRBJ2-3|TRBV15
TGTGCCACCAGCAGAGATCTCCTGGCTAGCGGGGCAGATACGCAGTATTTT
CATSRDLLASGADTQYF